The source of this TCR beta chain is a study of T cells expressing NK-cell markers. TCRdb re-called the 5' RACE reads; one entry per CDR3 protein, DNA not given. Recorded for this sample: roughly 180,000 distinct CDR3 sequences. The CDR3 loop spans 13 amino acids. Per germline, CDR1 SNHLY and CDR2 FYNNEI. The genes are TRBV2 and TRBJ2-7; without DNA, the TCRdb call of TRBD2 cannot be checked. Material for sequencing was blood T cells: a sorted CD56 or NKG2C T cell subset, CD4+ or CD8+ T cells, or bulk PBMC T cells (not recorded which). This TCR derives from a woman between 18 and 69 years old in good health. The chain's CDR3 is CASRVASLYEQYF.